This T cell receptor beta chain was recovered during a study of T cell responses to AZD1222 COVID-19 vaccine. Whole-study results and caveats: Among vaccine-associated CD4 TCRs, coverage spanned spike, with dominance at 160-218 and 743-854. Seropositive at baseline were only a handful of AZD1222 recipients. Clonal diversity may have been underestimated in mostly white British donors. Nearly half of spike-specific TCRs reportedly go after variant regions that carry no mutations.

In the case of this clone: Its cognate antigen is unknown.

Repertoires were generated with immunoSEQ multiplex PCR, while TCRdb's copy carries only in-frame clones and drops some. This sample has 120,000 to 150,000 clones, with 80% to 95% found just once. Germline V gives CDR1 SGHTA, CDR2 FQGTGA. The CDR3 is 13 residues long. Between the trimmed V and J ends, which lost 2 bases and 1 base, there was a span of 2 bases. The sample here was peripheral blood, taken on day 0 of AZD1222 vaccination. The source of this sequence is an adult in good health. The chain recombines TRBV7-3 with TRBJ2-2; D ambiguous. CDR3 loop: CASSLLNTGELFF. The CDR3 coding sequence is TGTGCCAGCAGCTTACTGAACACCGGGGAGCTGTTTTTT.